Each of the 31 T cell receptor beta chains below was sequenced from the same sample in a study of PD-1 blockade in classical Hodgkin lymphoma. This table comes from immunoSEQ multiplex PCR, and its TCRdb copy is limited to in-frame clones, with some not included. The sample shows around 20,000 clones, approximately 89% of them seen only once. Noted time point: newly diagnosed, previously untreated cHL patient sample. With magnetic negative selection, CD4+ T cells were purified from PBMCs that had been thawed. Material: CD4+ T cells from blood. These receptor sequences come from a human donor with classical Hodgkin lymphoma.

The chain carries TRBV4-2 and TRBJ2-7; D might be TRBD1 (6 bases). Germline V gene data show CDR1 as LGHNA and CDR2 as YNFKEQ. This CDR3 comprises 14 residues. Trimming took 1 base from V and 2 from J, leaving 9 bases between them. The CDR3 DNA is TGTGCCAGCAGCCAAGGACAGGCCCCCTACGAGCAGTACTTC. Amino acid sequence: CASSQGQAPYEQYF.

This sequence joins TRBV11-3 and TRBJ2-5; TRBD2 is a possible D gene (5 bases). Trimming left V 0 bases short and J 9 bases short, with 11 bases between. Looked up from germline, CDR1 is SGHNT and CDR2 is YENEEA. The CDR3 is 13 residues long. CDR3 in amino acids: CASSLDPGISQYF. The CDR3 DNA reads TGTGCCAGCAGCTTAGATCCGGGGATTTCCCAGTACTTC.

The genes are TRBV27 and TRBJ2-2; tentatively, D is TRBD1 or TRBD2 (5 bases each). The CDR3 consists of 17 residues. V dropped 6 bases and J dropped 4 bases, with 21 bases sitting between them. Germline lookup yields CDR1 MNHEY and CDR2 SMNVEV (reference sequence). The chain's CDR3 is CASRPGPARGSTGELFF. The CDR3 nucleotides are TGTGCCAGCAGGCCTGGCCCCGCGAGGGGAAGCACCGGGGAGCTGTTTTTT.

This clone was seen only a few times. The rearrangement uses TRBV6-1 and TRBJ1-4, with D uncertain. This CDR3 is built from 12 residues. CDR1 and CDR2 from the germline V gene are MNHNS and SASEGT. The V and J ends lost 9 bases and 3 bases respectively, with 8 bases between them. CDR3 in amino acids: CASRVANEKLFF. The CDR3 DNA reads as TGTGCCAGTCGGGTCGCTAATGAAAAACTGTTTTTT.

This chain uses TRBV6-6 with TRBJ2-1; D is ambiguous. Germline values: CDR1 MNHNY, CDR2 SVGAGI (reference sequence). Deletions cut 4 bases from V and 5 bases from J, with 6 bases between. The CDR3 consists of 12 residues. In DNA form, the CDR3 reads TGTGCCAGCAGTTTTACGGACAATGAGCAGTTCTTC. This encodes CASSFTDNEQFF.

The chain carries TRBV5-1 and TRBJ2-2; D remains unclear. Germline values: CDR1 SGHRS, CDR2 YFSETQ. V was shortened by 2 bases and J by 5 bases, with 16 bases between the two germline ends. This CDR3 contains 16 residues. The CDR3 bases are TGCGCCAGCAGCTTACCCAATAGCTGGGGAACCGGGGAGCTGTTTTTT. Translation: CASSLPNSWGTGELFF.

The V and J genes are TRBV15 and TRBJ1-1; TRBD1 might be the D (6 bases). The CDR3 totals 12 residues. V lost 1 base to trimming and J lost 8 bases, with 8 bases between them. The V gene's germline CDR1 is LNHNV and CDR2 YYDKDF (reference sequence). CDR3 amino acids: CATSRVQGEAFF. CDR3 nucleotide sequence: TGTGCCACCAGCAGAGTTCAGGGGGAAGCTTTCTTT.

The chain links TRBV19 to TRBJ1-5; D is perhaps TRBD1 (5 bases). CDR3 length equals 15 residues. Germline-derived CDR1 and CDR2 are LNHDA and SQIVND (reference sequence). V was cut by 5 bases and J by 0 bases, with 11 bases left in between. For the CDR3, the DNA is TGTGCCAGTAGTTCCCGGGACGCTAGCAATCAGCCCCAGCATTTT. This gives the protein CASSSRDASNQPQHF.

This clone was seen a few times. This chain joins TRBV4-2 and TRBJ1-1; the D gene is possibly TRBD1 (5 bases). V was pared by 2 bases and J by 1 base, with 14 bases between. The CDR3 covers 16 residues. Germline lookup yields CDR1 LGHNA and CDR2 YNFKEQ. The CDR3 DNA sequence: TGTGCCAGCAGCCAACCTCGGGGGGTTACGAACACTGAAGCTTTCTTT. Its protein product is CASSQPRGVTNTEAFF.

The chain carries TRBV5-1 and TRBJ1-1; D unresolved. The V end lost 5 bases, the J end lost 2 bases, and 10 bases lay between the germline ends. Germline-derived CDR1 and CDR2 are SGHRS and YFSETQ. The CDR3 sequence is 13 residues long. The CDR3, as DNA: TGCGCCAGCAGAAAAGGGATTAACACTGAAGCTTTCTTT. It specifies CASRKGINTEAFF.

V and J are TRBV5-8 and TRBJ2-4, with D hard to call. Trimming shortened V by 1 base and J by 8 bases, and 7 bases separated the two germline ends. CDR1 SGHTS and CDR2 YDEGEE come from the germline V gene. This CDR3 comprises 12 residues. CDR3 sequence (DNA): TGTGCCAGCAGCTTGCTTGGGGACATTCAGTACTTC. As protein: CASSLLGDIQYF.

The chain has TRBV7-9 and TRBJ1-1; no definite D call. This CDR3 has 16 residues. Germline V CDR1 and CDR2: SEHNR, FQNEAQ (reference sequence). V gave up 1 base and J gave up 0 bases, with 12 bases separating them. The DNA for the CDR3 is TGTGCCAGCAGCTTAGGAATAGTTGCTTTGAACACTGAAGCTTTCTTT. Protein product: CASSLGIVALNTEAFF.

This chain links TRBV5-1 with TRBJ2-2, with D maybe TRBD2 (5 bases). Trimming took off 1 base at V and 4 bases at J, with 11 bases between the two ends. This CDR3 comprises 15 residues. Germline V lookup: CDR1 SGHRS, CDR2 YFSETQ. The CDR3 protein is CASSLSGSATGELFF. In nucleotides, the CDR3 is TGCGCCAGCAGCTTGAGTGGGAGCGCCACCGGGGAGCTGTTTTTT.

This sequence joins TRBV18 and TRBJ1-1; the match to TRBD1 covers 9 bases. The CDR3 is 14 residues long. Trimming took 3 bases from V and 4 from J; bases not matched to a gene: 3. Germline-derived CDR1 and CDR2 are KGHSH and LQKENI. The CDR3 is CASSPRTGATEAFF. In nucleotides, the CDR3 is TGTGCCAGCTCACCGAGGACAGGGGCCACTGAAGCTTTCTTT.

The V and J genes are TRBV30 and TRBJ1-2, with D possibly matching TRBD1 (5 bases). The CDR3 spans 12 residues. CDR1 GTSNPN and CDR2 SVGIG come from the germline V gene (reference sequence). The V end lost 5 bases, the J end lost 6 bases, and 13 bases lay between the germline ends. This chain's CDR3 is CAWSGSPNGYTF. The CDR3 DNA sequence: TGTGCCTGGTCAGGGTCCCCTAATGGCTACACCTTC.

This chain joins TRBV5-5 and TRBJ1-1; 9 nucleotides align to TRBD1. This CDR3 region has 14 residues. Trimming at V came to 5 bases and at J to 4 bases, leaving 6 bases not matched to a gene. Germline V gene lookup returns CDR1 SGHKS and CDR2 YYEKEE (reference sequence). The CDR3 loop reads CASRRTGVGTEAFF. The CDR3 nucleotides read TGTGCCAGCAGGCGGACAGGGGTGGGCACTGAAGCTTTCTTT.

V gene TRBV27 combines with J gene TRBJ2-1, with TRBD2 matching over 8 bases. The V gene end was trimmed by 6 bases and the J gene end by 8 bases; junction bases not matched to a gene: 9. There are 14 residues in the CDR3. CDR1 MNHEY and CDR2 SMNVEV come from the germline V gene (reference sequence). The DNA of the CDR3 is TGTGCCAGCAGACCGGGGGGGCGGATGGATGAGCAGTTCTTC. Translating gives CASRPGGRMDEQFF.

V gene TRBV5-4 combines with J gene TRBJ1-1; no firm D call. V lost 5 bases and J 1 base, leaving 9 bases between the germline ends. Germline CDR1 and CDR2: SGHNT and YYREEE (reference sequence). This CDR3 contains 13 residues. The CDR3 sequence: CASREVRNTEAFF. The CDR3 bases are TGTGCCAGCAGAGAAGTCCGGAACACTGAAGCTTTCTTT.

V gene TRBV30 combines with J gene TRBJ2-7; 7 bases agree with TRBD1. The germline V gene encodes CDR1 GTSNPN and CDR2 SVGIG (reference sequence). This CDR3 is 14 amino acids long. With V trimmed by 5 bases and J by 3 bases, 10 bases remained unmatched. Here the CDR3 reads CAWASAGGYYEQYF. CDR3 sequence (DNA): TGTGCCTGGGCGTCGGCAGGGGGATACTACGAGCAGTACTTC.

This chain links TRBV5-6 with TRBJ2-1, with no clear D. There are 14 residues in the CDR3. V gave up 0 bases and J gave up 5 bases, with 9 bases separating them. CDR1 SGHDT and CDR2 YYEEEE come from the germline V gene. CDR3 sequence: CASSLVSLDNEQFF. In nucleotides, the CDR3 is TGTGCCAGCAGCTTGGTGTCGTTAGACAATGAGCAGTTCTTC.

V is TRBV7-9 and J is TRBJ2-1, with a weak D call TRBD1 (6 bases). CDR1 SEHNR and CDR2 FQNEAQ come from the germline V gene (reference sequence). Deletions cut 8 bases from V and 3 bases from J, with 11 bases between. The CDR3 is 13 residues long. Here the CDR3 DNA reads TGTGCCAGCGAACCAGGGGTCTACAATGAGCAGTTCTTC. Protein: CASEPGVYNEQFF.

As for this clone: Additional DNA sequences in this sample encode the identical CDR3. The rearrangement uses TRBV30 and TRBJ1-5; tentatively, D is TRBD1 (5 bases). Germline CDR1 reads GTSNPN; CDR2 reads SVGIG (reference sequence). The CDR3 runs 13 residues. V was clipped by 5 bases and J by 5 bases, with 13 bases between them. The CDR3: CAWRGGGDQPQHF. As DNA, the CDR3 is TGTGCCTGGCGGGGCGGGGGGGATCAGCCCCAGCATTTT.

Concerning this clone: The junction departs from the called germline gene at one end, perhaps through a read error. The chain has TRBV7-2 and TRBJ1-2, with 8 bases lining up with TRBD1. The CDR3 spans 16 residues. Germline V gene sequence: CDR1 SGHTA, CDR2 FQGNSA. The CDR3 nucleotides read TGTGCCAGCAGTTTAGCCTCCGACAGGGGTAACTATGGCTACACCTTC. Protein sequence: CASSLASDRGNYGYTF.

This clone appeared a single time. The chain links TRBV10-1 to TRBJ2-3; D is uncertain. Germline assignment: CDR1 WNHNN and CDR2 SYGVQD (reference sequence). The CDR3 sequence is 13 residues long. The V and J ends lost 5 bases and 6 bases respectively, with 12 bases between them. CDR3 sequence reads: CASSNQALDTQYF. CDR3 DNA: TGCGCCAGCAGTAATCAAGCGCTTGATACGCAGTATTTT.

The chain has TRBV6-5 and TRBJ1-6; 10 bases agree with TRBD1. The V gene's germline CDR1 is MNHEY and CDR2 SVGAGI. This CDR3 has 16 amino acids. V was pared by 0 bases and J by 8 bases, with 4 bases of the junction left unmatched. The CDR3 sequence is CASSYSPGTGDSPLHF. CDR3 DNA: TGTGCCAGCAGTTACTCTCCCGGGACAGGGGATTCACCCCTCCACTTT.

The rearrangement joins TRBV25-1 to TRBJ2-5; D gene uncertain. CDR3 length equals 14 residues. Between the trimmed V and J ends, which lost 8 bases and 5 bases, there was a span of 18 bases. Germline assignment: CDR1 MGHDK and CDR2 SYGVNS. This CDR3 is CASSLSGSWETQYF. The CDR3 DNA reads as TGTGCCAGCTCATTATCAGGAAGCTGGGAGACCCAGTACTTC.

The J gene is TRBJ2-7, the V gene TRBV6-5; 7 nucleotides align to TRBD1. Germline V gene lookup returns CDR1 MNHEY and CDR2 SVGAGI. The CDR3 consists of 14 residues. With V trimmed by 6 bases and J by 3 bases, 8 bases remained unmatched. This CDR3 is CASRKGQVYYEQYF. CDR3 nucleotide sequence: TGTGCCAGCAGGAAAGGACAGGTTTACTACGAGCAGTACTTC.

V gene TRBV29-1 combines with J gene TRBJ2-1; 10 bases match TRBD2. The CDR3 is made up of 16 amino acids. The J segment lost 1 base and the V segment lost 4 bases, leaving 7 bases of the junction unmatched. Germline V gene sequence: CDR1 SQVTM, CDR2 ANQGSEA. CDR3 sequence reads: CSVVFASGGSYNEQFF. For the CDR3, the DNA is TGCAGCGTTGTCTTCGCTAGCGGGGGTTCCTACAATGAGCAGTTCTTC.

The chain combines TRBV6-5 with TRBJ1-5, with unresolved D. Germline CDR1 and CDR2: MNHEY and SVGAGI. V shed 6 bases and J shed 2 bases, with 11 bases lying between them. The CDR3 totals 14 residues. The CDR3 nucleotides are TGTGCCAGCAGCCTTTATCAAGGCAATCAGCCCCAGCATTTT. Protein: CASSLYQGNQPQHF.

V and J are TRBV7-8 and TRBJ2-1, with 7 bases fitting TRBD2. Trimming removed 5 bases from V and 15 bases from J; junction bases left unmatched: 19. The CDR3 length is 15 residues. The germline gives CDR1 SGHVS, CDR2 FQNEAQ. This chain's CDR3 is CASSLPSGRDRLGFF. The CDR3 nucleotides are TGTGCCAGCAGCCTCCCATCGGGGAGGGACCGCCTAGGGTTCTTC.

The V and J genes are TRBV30 and TRBJ2-6; D possibly corresponds to TRBD1 (5 bases). The germline V and J ends were trimmed by 3 bases and 1 base, with 16 bases remaining between them. The CDR3 has 17 amino acids. Per the germline V gene, CDR1 is GTSNPN and CDR2 is SVGIG (reference sequence). The CDR3 spells CAWRGLQGWSGANVLTF. CDR3 bases: TGTGCCTGGAGGGGCCTCCAGGGATGGTCTGGGGCCAACGTCCTGACTTTC.